One and the same sample provided the 27 T cell receptor beta chains below, sequenced in a study of vaccination and CD4 T cells after COVID-19. TCRdb fed the PCR reads into MiXCR, producing one record per CDR3 protein. The sample contains more than 12,000 distinct CDR3 sequences, roughly 71% of which appear only once. Specimen: CD4+ T cells from blood, collected after SARS-CoV-2 vaccination. Source of these receptors: a human donor who had recovered from COVID-19.

The CDR3 DNA reads as TGTGCCAGCAGTGCACCGCGGGCGCTTCCCCCCTACGAGCAGTACTTC. It encodes CASSAPRALPPYEQYF. V usage is TRBV6-1 and J usage is TRBJ2-7, with a weak D call TRBD2 (5 bases). CDR3 length equals 16 residues. Germline V gene lookup returns CDR1 MNHNS and CDR2 SASEGT. V lost 4 bases, J lost 2 bases, and 18 bases lay in between.

The chain carries TRBV7-2 and TRBJ2-3; D is perhaps TRBD1 (7 bases). The CDR3 runs 15 residues. CDR1 and CDR2 from the germline V gene are SGHTA and FQGNSA. V shed 5 bases and J shed 1 base, with 13 bases lying between them. Here the CDR3 reads CASSVQGGGTDTQYF. The CDR3 DNA is TGTGCCAGCAGCGTCCAGGGGGGAGGCACAGATACGCAGTATTTT.

The chain has TRBV28 and TRBJ1-2, with a tentative D call TRBD1 (5 bases). CDR1 and CDR2 from the germline V gene are MDHEN and SYDVKM. The CDR3 runs to 12 residues. V was clipped by 2 bases and J by 8 bases, with 9 bases between them. The CDR3 nucleotides read TGTGCCAGCAGTTTAGTCGGGGACGGCTACACCTTC. This sequence encodes CASSLVGDGYTF.

The CDR3 sequence: CASSEPLQGEEQYF. The DNA of the CDR3 is TGTGCCAGCAGTGAGCCACTACAGGGGGAGGAGCAGTACTTC. The rearrangement uses TRBV2 and TRBJ2-7; TRBD1 matches at 8 bases. The CDR3 loop spans 14 amino acids. The V gene end was trimmed by 3 bases and the J gene end by 7 bases; junction bases not matched to a gene: 8. Germline CDR1 and CDR2: SNHLY and FYNNEI.

CDR3 in DNA: TGTGCCAGCAGCCACCGACTCTCCAGGGCCGACGACTATGGCTACACCTTC. Translation gives CASSHRLSRADDYGYTF. The V call is TRBV5-8, the J call TRBJ1-2; TRBD1 is a possible D gene (5 bases). V was pared by 4 bases and J by 3 bases, with 22 bases between. The CDR3 is 17 amino acids. CDR1 and CDR2 (germline): SGHTS, YDEGEE.

CDR3 nucleotide sequence: TGTGCCAGCAGTTACTCAGCCCGGGCCTCGTTAAATTGGGCCCTCCACTTT. Its translation is CASSYSARASLNWALHF. The chain is built from TRBV6-5 and TRBJ1-6; no clear D gene. The CDR3 loop spans 17 amino acids. V was shortened by 0 bases and J by 14 bases, with 23 bases between the two germline ends. The germline gives CDR1 MNHEY, CDR2 SVGAGI.

The V and J genes are TRBV7-3 and TRBJ2-2; D is uncertain. Looked up from germline, CDR1 is SGHTA and CDR2 is FQGTGA. V was shortened by 5 bases and J by 7 bases, with 11 bases between the two germline ends. The CDR3 covers 13 residues. The CDR3: CASSPAPDGELFF. The CDR3 bases are TGTGCCAGCAGCCCCGCCCCGGACGGGGAGCTGTTTTTT.

The gene calls are TRBV27 and TRBJ1-6; perhaps TRBD1 as D (5 bases). Trimming shortened V by 5 bases and J by 9 bases, and 17 bases separated the two germline ends. CDR1 is MNHEY and CDR2 is SMNVEV in the germline V gene (reference sequence). The CDR3 totals 15 residues. The CDR3 is CASSSWGRNTSPLHF. The CDR3 DNA reads as TGTGCCAGCAGTAGTTGGGGGAGGAATACTTCACCCCTCCACTTT.

This clonotype was seen only once. The chain has TRBV28 and TRBJ1-2, with a tentative D call TRBD1 (5 bases). The germline gives CDR1 MDHEN, CDR2 SYDVKM. Trimming cost V 6 bases and J 2 bases, with 13 bases left between them. CDR3 length equals 14 residues. CDR3 region: CASRQWAGNYGYTF. The CDR3 DNA is TGTGCCAGCAGACAATGGGCAGGGAACTATGGCTACACCTTC.

CDR3 amino acids: CASSYLAGGTYEQYF. CDR3 sequence (DNA): TGTGCCAGCAGTTACCTAGCGGGAGGAACCTACGAGCAGTACTTC. This rearrangement joins TRBV6-2 or TRBV6-3 to TRBJ2-7, with 11 positions matching TRBD2. The ends lost 2 bases at V and 2 bases at J; junction bases unmatched: 2. Germline V gene data show CDR1 as MNHEY and CDR2 as SVGEGT. CDR3 size: 15 residues.

This clonotype was counted once. The chain links TRBV2 to TRBJ2-3; 11 bases line up with TRBD2. V trimming: 7 bases; J trimming: 4 bases; junction bases outside the gene matches: 7. This CDR3 comprises 15 residues. The germline V gene has CDR1 SNHLY and CDR2 FYNNEI. In DNA, the CDR3 is TGTGCCAGCAAGTCTACTAGCGGGAGCCCAGATACGCAGTATTTT. Translated: CASKSTSGSPDTQYF. Supplemented by reference TRBV2 and TRBJ2-3, the full variable domain reads EPEVTQTPSHQVTQMGQEVILRCVPISNHLYFYWYRQILGQKVEFLVSFYNNEISEKSEIFDDQFSVERPDGSNFTLKIRSTKLEDSAMYFCASKSTSGSPDTQYFGPGTRLTVL.

The J gene is TRBJ2-4, the V gene TRBV10-3; D gene unclear. Trimming took off 2 bases at V and 1 base at J, with 3 bases between the two ends. The CDR3 totals 13 residues. Germline V CDR1 and CDR2: ENHRY, SYGVKD. The CDR3 DNA reads as TGTGCCATCAGTGAGGTGGCCAAAAACATTCAGTACTTC. It codes for CAISEVAKNIQYF.

The rearrangement joins TRBV1 to TRBJ2-7. TRBV1 is shown as a pseudogene. The CDR3 spans 16 residues. CDR3 nucleotide sequence: TGCACCAGCAGCCAAGATTTGGCTAGCTGCCCCTACGAGCAGTACTTC. The encoded protein is CTSSQDLASCPYEQYF.

The rearrangement links TRBV20-1 to TRBJ2-4; no reliable D call. The CDR3 sequence is 14 residues long. Trimming stripped 1 base from V and 8 bases from J, with 15 bases between. CDR1 and CDR2 from the germline V gene are DFQATT and SNEGSKA (reference sequence). CDR3 sequence: CSARGMATTDIQYF. The CDR3 coding sequence is TGCAGTGCTAGAGGGATGGCAACGACTGACATTCAGTACTTC.

The CDR3 loop is CASSEGLATQYF. The DNA of the CDR3 is TGTGCCAGCAGTGAGGGGTTAGCTACCCAGTACTTC. The rearrangement uses TRBV12-3 or TRBV12-4 and TRBJ2-5, with D perhaps given as TRBD1 or TRBD2 (5 bases each). V dropped 5 bases and J dropped 8 bases, with 12 bases sitting between them. This CDR3 has 12 amino acids.

The chain recombines TRBV27 with TRBJ2-1, with 10 bases lining up with TRBD2. Germline V gene sequence: CDR1 MNHEY, CDR2 SMNVEV (reference sequence). Trimming took 6 bases from V and 6 from J; bases not matched to a gene: 8. The CDR3 is 15 amino acids. The chain's CDR3 is CASRPPLAGANEQFF. CDR3 DNA sequence: TGTGCCAGCAGGCCCCCCCTAGCGGGAGCCAATGAGCAGTTCTTC.

In its sample, this clonotype was seen once. The chain combines TRBV20-1 with TRBJ2-3; TRBD2 is a possible D gene (8 bases). The CDR3 extends over 17 amino acids. V lost 6 bases to trimming and J lost 2 bases, with 24 bases between them. Germline-derived CDR1 and CDR2 are DFQATT and SNEGSKA (reference sequence). The CDR3 nucleotides read TGCAGTGCCAACAGACAGACAGGGCGGGGGGACACAGATACGCAGTATTTT. Encoded protein: CSANRQTGRGDTDTQYF.

The chain has TRBV5-8 and TRBJ2-3, with 8 bases matching TRBD1. CDR1 and CDR2 (germline): SGHTS, YDEGEE. This CDR3 region has 14 residues. The ends lost 4 bases at V and 7 bases at J; junction bases unmatched: 8. CDR3: CASSPRQGSNTQYF. DNA of the CDR3: TGTGCCAGCAGCCCTAGACAGGGGTCAAATACGCAGTATTTT.

This chain connects TRBV7-9 to TRBJ2-5; D tentatively fits TRBD1 or TRBD2 (5 bases each). This CDR3 has 12 amino acids. V was clipped by 1 base and J by 8 bases, with 8 bases between them. Per germline, CDR1 SEHNR and CDR2 FQNEAQ (reference sequence). CDR3 DNA: TGTGCCAGCAGCTTAGGGGACGCCACCCAGTACTTC. Amino acid sequence: CASSLGDATQYF.

This chain uses TRBV2 with TRBJ2-5; 9 bases fit TRBD2. V lost 7 bases to trimming and J lost 4 bases; unmatched junction nucleotides: 1. Germline V CDR1 and CDR2: SNHLY, FYNNEI. The CDR3 consists of 12 residues. The CDR3 region has the DNA TGTGCCAGCAAACTAGCGGGAGAGACCCAGTACTTC. This encodes CASKLAGETQYF.

This clonotype appeared once. This sequence joins TRBV28 and TRBJ2-6; D is tentatively TRBD1 or TRBD2 (5 bases each). V lost 10 bases and J 0 bases, leaving 19 bases between the germline ends. CDR1 is MDHEN and CDR2 is SYDVKM in the germline V gene. CDR3 length: 17 residues. The CDR3 sequence is CATEGSFRISGANVLTF. The CDR3 nucleotides read TGTGCCACTGAGGGGTCCTTTAGAATCTCTGGGGCCAACGTCCTGACTTTC.

This sequence joins TRBV28 and TRBJ1-6, with a tentative D call TRBD1 (5 bases). The germline V gene has CDR1 MDHEN and CDR2 SYDVKM. The V gene lost 7 bases and the J gene lost 2 bases, with 21 bases spanning the gap. The CDR3 loop spans 18 amino acids. The CDR3 loop reads CASMVGYQGGTYNSPLHF. The CDR3 nucleotides read TGTGCCAGCATGGTGGGGTATCAGGGAGGAACCTATAATTCACCCCTCCACTTT.

The chain uses TRBV6-2 or TRBV6-3 and TRBJ2-5; D might be TRBD1 (6 bases). V shed 4 bases and J shed 1 base, with 10 bases lying between them. This CDR3 comprises 14 residues. Germline-derived CDR1 and CDR2 are MNHEY and SVGEGT. CDR3 coding DNA: TGTGCCAGCAGTTTCAGGGGAATCCAAGAGACCCAGTACTTC. Protein: CASSFRGIQETQYF.

This clonotype has a handful of counts. This chain links TRBV5-1 with TRBJ1-5; D is ambiguous. Trimming cost V 3 bases and J 1 base, with 5 bases left between them. This CDR3 region has 13 residues. The V gene's germline CDR1 is SGHRS and CDR2 YFSETQ. The CDR3 here is CASSSDSNQPQHF. The CDR3 DNA reads as TGCGCCAGCAGCTCCGACAGCAATCAGCCCCAGCATTTT. Supplemented by reference TRBV5-1 and TRBJ1-5, the full variable domain reads KAGVTQTPRYLIKTRGQQVTLSCSPISGHRSVSWYQQTPGQGLQFLFEYFSETQRNKGNFPGRFSGRQFSNSRSEMNVSTLELGDSALYLCASSSDSNQPQHFGDGTRLSIL.

The chain has TRBV7-6 and TRBJ2-2; the match to TRBD1 covers 7 bases. CDR1 is SGHVS, CDR2 FNYEAQ, per germline. Germline trimming cut 2 bases from V and 3 bases from J; bases unmatched to any gene: 12. The CDR3 extends over 18 amino acids. As DNA, the CDR3 is TGTGCCAGCAGCTTAAGTTTGCGCCTGGGACAGCACACCGGGGAGCTGTTTTTT. Encoded protein: CASSLSLRLGQHTGELFF. The full variable domain, with the rest looked up from reference TRBV7-6 and TRBJ2-2, is GAGVSQSPRYKVTKRGQDVALRCDPISGHVSLYWYRQALGQGPEFLTYFNYEAQQDKSGLPNDRFSAERPEGSISTLTIQRTEQRDSAMYRCASSLSLRLGQHTGELFFGEGSRLTVL.

The chain uses TRBV2 and TRBJ2-1; D uncertain. CDR1 SNHLY and CDR2 FYNNEI come from the germline V gene. Trimming left V 6 bases short and J 6 bases short, with 15 bases between. The CDR3 is 14 residues long. The CDR3 protein is CASRPRWAANEQFF. The CDR3 DNA follows: TGTGCCAGCAGACCGCGTTGGGCGGCCAATGAGCAGTTCTTC.

V and J are TRBV25-1 and TRBJ2-7, with 10 bases lining up with TRBD2. After removal of 4 bases from V and 2 bases from J, the junction contained 8 bases not matched to a gene. There are 16 residues in the CDR3. The V gene's germline CDR1 is MGHDK and CDR2 SYGVNS. Written as DNA, the CDR3 is TGTGCCAGCAGTGGTCCACCTACTAGCGGGACCTACGAGCAGTACTTC. It codes for CASSGPPTSGTYEQYF.